This T cell receptor (beta chain) is from a study of blood T cell repertoires in COVID-19. Study information: COVID-19 samples collected from the United States, Italy and Spain covered acute and convalescent phases.

Trimming took 4 bases from V and 2 from J, leaving 12 bases between them. CDR3 length: 14 residues. The germline gives CDR1 MGHDK, CDR2 SYGVNS. Authors' processing steps: It was from reference gene primer amplification that nucleated cell counts were estimated. Sequenced by immunoSEQ multiplex PCR; TCRdb stores in-frame clones only, minus some. V and J calls and clone size are those listed in that table; D and trimming were worked out from the DNA. The top ten clones hold 2% to 2.5% of a sample with 290,000 or so clones, roughly 92% of them seen once. The material sequenced was peripheral blood. This sequence joins TRBV25-1 and TRBJ2-7, with a tentative D call TRBD2 (6 bases). This clonotype was obtained from a woman between 25 and 40 years old with COVID-19, enrolled during active disease. CDR3 amino acids: CASSAWDSAYEQYF. The CDR3 DNA reads TGTGCCAGCAGTGCATGGGACTCAGCCTACGAGCAGTACTTC.